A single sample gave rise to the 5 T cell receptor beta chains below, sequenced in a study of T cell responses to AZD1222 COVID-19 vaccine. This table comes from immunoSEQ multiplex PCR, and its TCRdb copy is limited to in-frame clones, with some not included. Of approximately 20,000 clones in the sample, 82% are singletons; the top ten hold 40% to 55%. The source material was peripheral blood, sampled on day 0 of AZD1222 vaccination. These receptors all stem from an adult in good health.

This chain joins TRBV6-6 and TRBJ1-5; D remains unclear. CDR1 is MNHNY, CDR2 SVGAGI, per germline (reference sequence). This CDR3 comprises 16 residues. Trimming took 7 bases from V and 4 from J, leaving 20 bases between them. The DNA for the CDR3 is TGTGCCAGCAACCCAACTAGAGTTGGCAAAAATCAGCCCCAGCATTTT. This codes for CASNPTRVGKNQPQHF.

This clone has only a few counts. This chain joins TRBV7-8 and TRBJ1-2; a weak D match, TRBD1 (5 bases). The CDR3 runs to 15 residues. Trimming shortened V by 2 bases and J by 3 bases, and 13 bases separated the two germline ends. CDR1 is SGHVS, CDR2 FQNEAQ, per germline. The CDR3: CASSLPRGMDYGYTF. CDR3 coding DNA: TGTGCCAGCAGCTTACCGAGGGGCATGGACTATGGCTACACCTTC. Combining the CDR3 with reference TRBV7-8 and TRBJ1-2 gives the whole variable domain GAGVSQSPRYKVAKRGQDVALRCDPISGHVSLFWYQQALGQGPEFLTYFQNEAQLDKSGLPSDRFFAERPEGSVSTLKIQRTQQEDSAVYLCASSLPRGMDYGYTFGSGTRLTVV.

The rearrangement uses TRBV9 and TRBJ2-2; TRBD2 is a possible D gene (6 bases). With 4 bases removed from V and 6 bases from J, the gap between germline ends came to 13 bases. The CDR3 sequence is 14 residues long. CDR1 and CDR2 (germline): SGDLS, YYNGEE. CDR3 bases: TGTGCCAGCAGCAGACGCGGGGACCCCGGGGAGCTGTTTTTT. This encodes CASSRRGDPGELFF.

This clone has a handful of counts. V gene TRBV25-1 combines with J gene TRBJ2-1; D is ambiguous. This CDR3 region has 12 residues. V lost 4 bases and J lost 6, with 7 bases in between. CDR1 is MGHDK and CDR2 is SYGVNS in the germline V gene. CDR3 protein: CASSAGSNEQFF. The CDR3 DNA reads TGTGCCAGCAGTGCCGGGTCCAATGAGCAGTTCTTC.

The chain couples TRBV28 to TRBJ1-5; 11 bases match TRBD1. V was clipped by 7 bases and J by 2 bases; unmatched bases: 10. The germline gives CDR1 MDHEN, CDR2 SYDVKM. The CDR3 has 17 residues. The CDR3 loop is CASTWTGGTSGNQPQHF. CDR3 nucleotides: TGTGCCAGCACGTGGACAGGGGGCACCTCCGGCAATCAGCCCCAGCATTTT.